This entry concerns a single T cell receptor beta chain. The antigen is not known. These data originate in a study of T cells in Graves' hyperthyroidism and ophthalmopathy. The wider study: Upon initial diagnosis and before any treatment, peripheral blood was collected.

Study findings and constraints: Before onset, ophthalmopathy was predicted by the model a median around 6 months earlier.

Germline V gene data show CDR1 as SGHVS and CDR2 as FNYEAQ. Trimming removed 2 bases from V and 1 base from J; junction bases left unmatched: 4. The CDR3 spans 16 residues. Amplification yielded TCR beta CDR3 regions, with RNA transcripts as the source. When the TCR CDR3 underwent first-round RT-PCR, the HTBI primer set was used. TCRdb processed the multiplex PCR reads anew with MiXCR; each CDR3 protein has one entry. The data contain hundreds of thousands of distinct CDR3 sequences, 15% of them singletons. The chain has TRBV7-6 and TRBJ2-2, with 7 nucleotides matching TRBD2. The sequenced sample consisted of blood. The sequence came from a woman aged 25 to 39 with Graves' hyperthyroidism. The CDR3 protein is CASSLPASGNTGELFF. The CDR3, as DNA: TGTGCCAGCAGCTTACCGGCTAGCGGGAACACCGGGGAGCTGTTTTTT.